This TCR beta chain was documented in a study of Graves' ophthalmopathy and Graves' hyperthyroidism. Background on the study: Specimen type is peripheral blood, obtained at initial diagnosis before any treatment. Overall study results and limits: The model predicted ophthalmopathy progression with roughly 70% sensitivity and approximately 72% specificity. Using a 13-signature model, the authors split ophthalmopathy from stable hyperthyroidism, with just under 90% sensitivity and roughly 80% specificity.

A remark on this clonotype: Its antigen is not identified.

Germline CDR1 reads MGHDK; CDR2 reads SYGVNS. This CDR3 comprises 18 residues. V lost 2 bases, J lost 6 bases, and 13 bases stayed unmatched. The TCR beta CDR3 regions underwent amplification from RNA transcripts. The authors performed first-round RT-PCR with HTBI primers and then a second-round multiplex PCR. TCRdb re-called the multiplex PCR reads through MiXCR, storing one row per CDR3 protein. The sample includes 650,000 to 800,000 distinct CDR3 sequences, 35% to 45% of them seen just once. The sequence came from an adult man with Graves' ophthalmopathy. This rearrangement joins TRBV25-1 to TRBJ1-4; 9 positions agree with TRBD1. Sequencing input: peripheral blood. The CDR3 nucleotides are TGTGCCAGCAGTGAAGGGGAGGGGACAGGGACGGTTCATGAAAAACTGTTTTTT. Amino acids: CASSEGEGTGTVHEKLFF.